A single sample gave rise to the 30 T cell receptor beta chains below, sequenced in a study of OX40 agonist ivuxolimab in advanced cancers. The data were produced by immunoSEQ multiplex PCR, yet TCRdb's version contains in-frame clones alone and is incomplete. This sample yields about 18,000 clones, of which 67% are seen a single time; roughly a fifth belongs to the top ten. The sample here was CD4+ or CD8+ T cells sorted from blood, taken in a trial of the OX40 agonist ivuxolimab. These receptors were taken from an adult with an advanced solid tumor such as melanoma, head and neck, liver or kidney cancer.

This chain uses TRBV4-1 with TRBJ1-3, with unresolved D. V lost 0 bases and J 6 bases, leaving 12 bases between the germline ends. The germline V gene has CDR1 MGHRA and CDR2 YSYEKL. The CDR3 runs 15 residues. The chain's CDR3 is CASSQEVGSENTIYF. CDR3 bases: TGCGCCAGCAGCCAAGAAGTAGGGTCGGAAAACACCATATATTTT.

The CDR3 DNA reads as TGTGCCTGGAGTGTACGTATCCCCACTGAAGCTTTCTTT. Encoded protein: CAWSVRIPTEAFF. The chain links TRBV30 to TRBJ1-1; the D is unclear. Per germline, CDR1 GTSNPN and CDR2 SVGIG (reference sequence). V dropped 0 bases and J dropped 4 bases, with 9 bases sitting between them. There are 13 residues in the CDR3.

The chain has TRBV9 and TRBJ2-1; TRBD2 agrees at 7 bases. CDR3 length: 15 amino acids. J lost 4 bases, V lost 4 bases, and 8 bases had no gene match. Germline V gene data show CDR1 as SGDLS and CDR2 as YYNGEE. CDR3 loop: CASSMTSLSYNEQFF. CDR3 coding DNA: TGTGCCAGCAGCATGACTAGCCTATCGTACAATGAGCAGTTCTTC.

The chain is built from TRBV19 and TRBJ1-4; D may be TRBD1 (5 bases). V was trimmed by 5 bases and J by 6 bases, leaving 22 bases between them. This CDR3 region has 17 residues. The germline V gene encodes CDR1 LNHDA and CDR2 SQIVND (reference sequence). The CDR3 coding sequence is TGTGCCAGTAGTTTCTTATCCTCAGGGAGAATGGATGAAAAACTGTTTTTT. It translates to CASSFLSSGRMDEKLFF.

The rearrangement joins TRBV28 to TRBJ2-5, with TRBD1 identical over 10 bases. The assigned J gene may be wrong: the sequence end matches TRBJ2-7 better. Germline assignment: CDR1 MDHEN and CDR2 SYDVKM. The CDR3 has 15 residues. CDR3 loop: CASSPLGTGAYEQYF. The CDR3 coding sequence is TGTGCCAGCAGCCCTTTGGGGACAGGGGCCTACGAGCAGTACTTC.

The rearrangement joins TRBV28 to TRBJ2-7; no definite D call. The length of the CDR3 is 12 residues. Per the germline V gene, CDR1 is MDHEN and CDR2 is SYDVKM. V dropped 1 base and J dropped 4 bases, with 5 bases sitting between them. The CDR3 reads CASSLFAYEQYF. For the CDR3, the DNA is TGTGCCAGCAGTTTATTTGCGTACGAGCAGTACTTC.

This chain links TRBV28 with TRBJ1-4; 7 bases line up with TRBD1. The germline V gene has CDR1 MDHEN and CDR2 SYDVKM. The CDR3 runs to 15 residues. The ends lost 6 bases at V and 6 bases at J; junction bases unmatched: 10. CDR3 residues: CASRDREVGHEKLFF. CDR3 DNA sequence: TGTGCCAGCAGAGACAGGGAAGTAGGGCATGAAAAACTGTTTTTT.

The V call is TRBV11-2, the J call TRBJ2-7, with D perhaps assigned TRBD1 or TRBD2 (7 bases each). Trimming shortened V by 1 base and J by 3 bases, and 16 bases separated the two germline ends. Germline CDR1 SGHAT, CDR2 FQNNGV. The CDR3 runs 16 residues. The CDR3 DNA reads TGTGCCAGCAGCTTAGTAGGGGGCGGGGGTTTCTACGAGCAGTACTTC. The encoded protein is CASSLVGGGGFYEQYF.

V and J are TRBV14 and TRBJ2-1; no reliable D call. Germline V gene sequence: CDR1 SGHDN, CDR2 FVKESK. This CDR3 has 13 residues. With 0 bases removed from V and 5 bases from J, the gap between germline ends came to 5 bases. CDR3 region: CASSQEGNNEQFF. CDR3 in DNA: TGTGCCAGCAGCCAAGAGGGTAACAATGAGCAGTTCTTC.

This sequence joins TRBV6-1 and TRBJ2-2; TRBD1 matches at 9 bases. With 5 bases clipped from V and 6 bases from J, the junction kept 7 bases outside the gene matches. Germline V gives CDR1 MNHNS, CDR2 SASEGT. The CDR3 length is 15 residues. CDR3 region: CASSPPDRGAGELFF. In DNA form, the CDR3 reads TGTGCCAGCAGTCCCCCGGACAGGGGAGCCGGGGAGCTGTTTTTT.

This clone came up a few times. The V call is TRBV19, the J call TRBJ1-1; D remains unclear. Trimming stripped 3 bases from V and 0 bases from J, with 8 bases between. CDR3 size: 14 residues. Germline loops: CDR1 LNHDA, CDR2 SQIVND (reference sequence). DNA of the CDR3: TGTGCCAGTAGTATTTCCACAGTGAACACTGAAGCTTTCTTT. It is translated as CASSISTVNTEAFF.

This chain uses TRBV6-6 with TRBJ1-5, with 9 bases that match TRBD1. The CDR3 extends over 15 amino acids. Germline assignment: CDR1 MNHNY and CDR2 SVGAGI (reference sequence). The trim removed 5 bases at V and 2 bases at J, leaving 4 bases unmatched. The CDR3 loop is CASSHTGGGNQPQHF. The CDR3, as DNA: TGTGCCAGCAGTCACACAGGGGGCGGCAATCAGCCCCAGCATTTT.

The chain recombines TRBV6-6 with TRBJ1-3, with 7 bases identical to TRBD1. Germline CDR1 reads MNHNY; CDR2 reads SVGAGI (reference sequence). The CDR3 loop spans 15 amino acids. V trimming: 5 bases; J trimming: 8 bases; junction bases outside the gene matches: 12. In DNA, the CDR3 is TGTGCCAGCAGTCCCGGGACAGTTCCTTCTGACACCATATATTTT. Translating it yields CASSPGTVPSDTIYF.

This clone is categorized as medium-sized. The CDR3 nucleotides are TGTGCCAGCAGCCTCGAGACAGGGGGCGGGCAGCCCCAGCATTTT. This gives the protein CASSLETGGGQPQHF. This chain connects TRBV28 to TRBJ1-5; 10 bases agree with TRBD1. The CDR3 has 15 amino acids. Germline values: CDR1 MDHEN, CDR2 SYDVKM. V trimming: 6 bases; J trimming: 7 bases; junction bases outside the gene matches: 9.

V is TRBV27 and J is TRBJ2-1, with D uncertain. V gave up 5 bases and J gave up 3 bases, with 2 bases separating them. The germline V gene encodes CDR1 MNHEY and CDR2 SMNVEV (reference sequence). CDR3 length equals 11 residues. The DNA of the CDR3 is TGTGCCAGCAGTCTCTACAATGAGCAGTTCTTC. Translation gives CASSLYNEQFF.

This clone was seen once. The CDR3 DNA reads TGTGCCAGCAGCTTAGGGGCAGGGGGGAACTATGAGCAGTTCTTC. It codes for CASSLGAGGNYEQFF. The gene calls are TRBV11-2 and TRBJ2-1, with TRBD1 as a possible D gene (7 bases). Trimming took off 1 base at V and 8 bases at J, with 15 bases between the two ends. The CDR3 runs 15 residues. Germline V gene lookup returns CDR1 SGHAT and CDR2 FQNNGV. The full variable domain, rest sourced from reference TRBV11-2 and TRBJ2-1, is EAGVAQSPRYKIIEKRQSVAFWCNPISGHATLYWYQQILGQGPKLLIQFQNNGVVDDSQLPKDRFSAERLKGVDSTLKIQPAKLEDSAVYLCASSLGAGGNYEQFFGPGTRLTVL.

The J gene is TRBJ2-3, the V gene TRBV27; D not certain. This CDR3 contains 14 residues. V gave up 5 bases and J gave up 1 base, with 10 bases separating them. Germline V gene lookup returns CDR1 MNHEY and CDR2 SMNVEV (reference sequence). The CDR3 reads CASSGPYGTDTQYF. DNA of the CDR3: TGTGCCAGCAGTGGGCCCTACGGCACAGATACGCAGTATTTT.

V usage is TRBV5-1 and J usage is TRBJ2-1; D tentatively fits TRBD1 or TRBD2 (7 bases each). Trimming removed 6 bases at V and 10 bases at J, with 23 bases between. This CDR3 is built from 15 residues. From germline, CDR1 is SGHRS and CDR2 YFSETQ. The CDR3 protein is CASTREGALSEEQFF. CDR3 nucleotide sequence: TGCGCCAGCACCAGGGAGGGGGCCCTTTCGGAGGAGCAGTTCTTC.

For the CDR3, the DNA is TGTGCCAGCAGCGCGGAGGACTACTCCTACGAGCAGTACTTC. Translating gives CASSAEDYSYEQYF. V usage is TRBV5-4 and J usage is TRBJ2-7; perhaps TRBD2 as D (6 bases). V lost 4 bases and J 0 bases, leaving 11 bases between the germline ends. From germline, CDR1 is SGHNT and CDR2 YYREEE (reference sequence). This CDR3 spans 14 amino acids. Based on the CDR3 plus reference TRBV5-4 and TRBJ2-7, the full variable domain is ETGVTQSPTHLIKTRGQQVTLRCSSQSGHNTVSWYQQALGQGPQFIFQYYREEENGRGNFPPRFSGLQFPNYSSELNVNALELDDSALYLCASSAEDYSYEQYFGPGTRLTVT.

The chain employs TRBV2 and TRBJ2-7, with a possible D match to TRBD2 (5 bases). Germline V gene sequence: CDR1 SNHLY, CDR2 FYNNEI. The CDR3 totals 14 residues. The germline V and J ends were trimmed by 6 bases and 2 bases, with 14 bases remaining between them. CDR3 nucleotides: TGTGCCAGCAGATCACCGGGAAGCCCCTACGAGCAGTACTTC. Amino acids: CASRSPGSPYEQYF.

V and J are TRBV7-1 and TRBJ2-7, with 11 positions matching TRBD2. TRBV7-1 is reported as an ORF; its role is uncertain. This CDR3 contains 14 residues. V gave up 4 bases and J gave up 6 bases; unmatched junction bases: 5. CDR3 sequence reads: CASSLSGLAGEQYF. The CDR3 DNA reads TGTGCCAGCAGCTTATCCGGACTAGCGGGCGAGCAGTACTTC.

V usage is TRBV28 and J usage is TRBJ1-4, with 9 bases identical to TRBD1. The V gene's germline CDR1 is MDHEN and CDR2 SYDVKM. The CDR3 is made up of 17 amino acids. The V gene end was trimmed by 4 bases and the J gene end by 8 bases; junction bases not matched to a gene: 14. As DNA, the CDR3 is TGTGCCAGCAGTTCAAGGATCGGGACAGGGCAGTACGAAAAACTGTTTTTT. Translated, it gives CASSSRIGTGQYEKLFF.

In this sample, this clone turned up a few times. This chain links TRBV5-8 with TRBJ2-1; possibly TRBD1 for D (5 bases). The CDR3 covers 15 residues. Per germline, CDR1 SGHTS and CDR2 YDEGEE. V dropped 4 bases and J dropped 3 bases, with 14 bases sitting between them. CDR3 nucleotides: TGTGCCAGCAGCCCTGTAGACAGCAGCTACAATGAGCAGTTCTTC. It codes for CASSPVDSSYNEQFF.

This clone was seen a few times. The rearrangement uses TRBV6-1 and TRBJ2-7, with a tentative D call TRBD2 (6 bases). Germline-derived CDR1 and CDR2 are MNHNS and SASEGT. V was cut by 4 bases and J by 2 bases, with 12 bases left in between. The CDR3 totals 14 residues. For the CDR3, the DNA is TGTGCCAGCAGTGCGGGGGTGCAAGCCTACGAGCAGTACTTC. Translating it yields CASSAGVQAYEQYF.

This clone was counted a few times. The V gene is TRBV18, the J gene TRBJ2-5; no clear D gene. Germline V lookup: CDR1 KGHSH, CDR2 LQKENI. The CDR3 runs to 16 residues. The V end lost 2 bases, the J end lost 4 bases, and 17 bases lay between the germline ends. Written as DNA, the CDR3 is TGTGCCAGCTCACCATCCCGAGCACCTGGTGGAGAGACCCAGTACTTC. Translated: CASSPSRAPGGETQYF.

The chain carries TRBV11-2 and TRBJ2-7; weak D call: TRBD2 (5 bases). CDR1 and CDR2 from the germline V gene are SGHAT and FQNNGV. Trimming left V 3 bases short and J 2 bases short, with 14 bases between. CDR3 size: 15 residues. The CDR3 DNA follows: TGTGCCAGCAGCTTCGGCGGGCTCGGGGCCTACGAGCAGTACTTC. It codes for CASSFGGLGAYEQYF.

This clone was counted a single time. J is TRBJ1-1 and V is TRBV5-6; a possible D gene is TRBD1 (6 bases). Germline V CDR1 and CDR2: SGHDT, YYEEEE. The CDR3 contains 15 residues. V lost 1 base to trimming and J lost 1 base, with 11 bases between them. CDR3 nucleotides: TGTGCCAGCAGCTTGCCCGGACAGAAGAACACTGAAGCTTTCTTT. Protein product: CASSLPGQKNTEAFF.

This chain links TRBV6-1 with TRBJ2-5; D uncertain. The CDR3 consists of 13 residues. Trimming took off 2 bases at V and 0 bases at J, with 4 bases between the two ends. CDR1 and CDR2 from the germline V gene are MNHNS and SASEGT. CDR3 in DNA: TGTGCCAGCAGTGAACAGTACCAAGAGACCCAGTACTTC. Amino acids: CASSEQYQETQYF.

The DNA for the CDR3 is TGTGCCAGCAGCCCCGGGACAGGAAACTACGAGCAGTACTTC. The encoded protein is CASSPGTGNYEQYF. The chain links TRBV5-4 to TRBJ2-7, with TRBD1 matching 8 bases. CDR1 is SGHNT and CDR2 is YYREEE in the germline V gene (reference sequence). The CDR3 totals 14 residues. J gave up 3 bases and V 4 bases, and 6 bases lay outside the gene matches.

The V gene is TRBV15, the J gene TRBJ2-7; either TRBD1 or TRBD2 may fit D (6 bases each). Between the trimmed V and J ends, which lost 4 bases and 6 bases, there was a span of 19 bases. CDR1 LNHNV and CDR2 YYDKDF come from the germline V gene (reference sequence). The CDR3 spans 15 residues. Here the CDR3 DNA reads TGTGCCACCAGCACGCGGCGGGACACCCCTCTCGAGCAGTACTTC. Residues: CATSTRRDTPLEQYF. The full variable domain, in which reference TRBV15 and TRBJ2-7 provide the parts outside the CDR3, is DAMVIQNPRYQVTQFGKPVTLSCSQTLNHNVMYWYQQKSSQAPKLLFHYYDKDFNNEADTPDNFQSRRPNTSFCFLDIRSPGLGDTAMYLCATSTRRDTPLEQYFGPGTRLTVT.